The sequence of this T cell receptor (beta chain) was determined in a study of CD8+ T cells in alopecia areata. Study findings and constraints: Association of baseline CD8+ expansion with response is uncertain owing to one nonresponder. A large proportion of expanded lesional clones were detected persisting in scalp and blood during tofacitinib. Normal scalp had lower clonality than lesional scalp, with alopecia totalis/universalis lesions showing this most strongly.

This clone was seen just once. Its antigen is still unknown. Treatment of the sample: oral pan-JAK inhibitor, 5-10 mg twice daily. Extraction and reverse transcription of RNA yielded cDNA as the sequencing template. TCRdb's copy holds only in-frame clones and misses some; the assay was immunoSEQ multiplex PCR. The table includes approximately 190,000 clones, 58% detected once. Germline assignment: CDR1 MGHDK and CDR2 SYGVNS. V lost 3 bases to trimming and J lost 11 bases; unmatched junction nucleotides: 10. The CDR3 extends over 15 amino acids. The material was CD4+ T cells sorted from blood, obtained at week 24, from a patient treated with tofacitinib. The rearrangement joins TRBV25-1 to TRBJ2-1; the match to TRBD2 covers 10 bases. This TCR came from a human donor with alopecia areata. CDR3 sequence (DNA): TGTGCCAGCAGTGACGTAGGGCTAGCGGGAGCAAAGCAGTTCTTC. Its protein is CASSDVGLAGAKQFF.